This record covers a single TCR beta chain. The antigen it binds to is not known. No clone much larger than this one lies a single base away; base qualities are absent. TCRbeta CDR3 regions were amplified from genomic DNA using the immunoSEQ Assay, a bias-controlled multiplex PCR. The authors processed their data as follows. Nucleated cell counts per sample were estimated from amplification of reference gene primers within the assay. To quantify the absolute abundance of each unique TCRbeta CDR3 rearrangement, sequence reads were collapsed and filtered. For each sample, productive Simpson clonality was calculated by taking the square root of Simpson's diversity index across productive rearrangements. TCRdb took over this immuneACCESS table, retaining in-frame rearrangements with V and J assigned. Such tables are incomplete; in checked studies, under half of the missing clones stem from an unresolved V gene, and the remainder is unexplained. The D gene and trimming were derived from the DNA, and the V and J assignments and clone size from that table. Recorded for this sample are 110,000 or so clones; 80% to 90% of them occurred a single time. About 29% of the sample comes from the top ten.

These data originate in a study of blood T cell repertoires in COVID-19 (dated by TCRdb to 2019 to 2021). Context from the whole study: The collaborator samples originated in the United States, Italy and Spain and spanned the acute and convalescent phases of COVID-19. The prospective study material was composed of cDNA or gDNA derived from T cells, B-cell-depleted T cells, or PBMCs. The samples were drawn from two sources: the first 160 participants of the ongoing ImmuneRACE study, and 950 to 1,500 subjects contributed by 6 global collaborators. Subjects who had been exposed to COVID-19, were actively infected with it, or had recovered from it provided the deeply sampled blood TCRbeta repertoires that made up the dataset. Sample metadata almost always included a de-identified subject ID, COVID-19 status, age in years and sex. A freely available public database, intended as a resource for researchers studying the immune response to SARS-CoV-2, is where the repertoires were released. HLA class I and class II types, where available, came from metadata supplied by the sample provider rather than from assay-based typing. The paper as a whole reports these results and caveats: Clinical and demographic metadata were provided uncurated, with the amount varying by source and participant.

CDR1 and CDR2, looked up from the germline V gene, are SGHRS and YFSETQ. Relative to germline, V is 2 bases shorter and J is 0 bases shorter, with 15 bases between their ends. The CDR3, cysteine through phenylalanine, is 16 amino acids long. The only DNA kept is the CDR3, 48 bases in frame from the first base. Each collaborating institution followed its own protocols to collect whole blood in K2EDTA tubes. For TCRbeta analysis, collaborator samples were shipped as frozen whole blood, as isolated PBMCs, or as DNA extracted from either sample type. Sequencing was performed on peripheral blood. This sequence uses TRBV5-1 and TRBJ2-7, with a tentative D gene TRBD1 over 5 matching bases. This TCR derives from a man in his 70s with active or convalescent COVID-19. The DNA reads TGCGCCAGCAGCTTAAATGGGGCATATATCTCCTACGAGCAGTACTTC. Its amino acids are CASSLNGAYISYEQYF. This CDR3, with the reference TRBV5-1 and TRBJ2-7 proteins standing in past its ends, gives the full variable domain KAGVTQTPRYLIKTRGQQVTLSCSPISGHRSVSWYQQTPGQGLQFLFEYFSETQRNKGNFPGRFSGRQFSNSRSEMNVSTLELGDSALYLCASSLNGAYISYEQYFGPGTRLTVT.